The 8 T cell receptor beta chains presented below share a single source sample, sequenced in a study of metastatic and nonmetastatic thyroid tumors. Treatment of any kind had been given to no patient before thyroid surgery. With MiXCR, TCRdb called clones anew from the PCR reads. The table includes about 40,000 clones, more than 9.5% detected once. The sequencing input was blood. The source of these receptors is a female donor with papillary thyroid cancer or a benign thyroid nodule (not recorded which). Some clones in this sample may be carry-over from other donors' samples.

This clone occurred a few times. In the same sample, other DNA sequences code for this CDR3. The V gene is TRBV20-1, the J gene TRBJ2-1, with a weak D call TRBD2 (5 bases). The CDR3 contains 13 residues. Trimming left V 7 bases short and J 14 bases short, with 24 bases between. Germline V gene lookup returns CDR1 DFQATT and CDR2 SNEGSKA (reference sequence). CDR3 DNA sequence: TGCAGTGGTAGGCTAGCCGGAGTCCCCTCCGAGTTCTTC. Translation: CSGRLAGVPSEFF.

This clone was recorded many times. The J gene is TRBJ1-4, the V gene TRBV11-2; D gene unclear. Germline V CDR1 and CDR2: SGHAT, FQNNGV. Trimming left V 1 base short and J 7 bases short, with 22 bases between. The CDR3 covers 18 residues. The CDR3 nucleotides are TGTGCCAGCAGCTTAGGCAGGTCCTCAATTTCTATAAGTGAAAAACTGTTTTTT. Protein: CASSLGRSSISISEKLFF.

In this sample, this clone turned up many times. The gene calls are TRBV12-5 and TRBJ2-4; TRBD1 matches 9 bases. This CDR3 has 18 amino acids. Germline CDR1 is LGHNT and CDR2 is FRNRAP. After removal of 6 bases from V and 0 bases from J, the junction contained 12 bases not matched to a gene. CDR3 sequence (DNA): TGTGCTAGTGGAACCGACAGGGGGTATAGGCTAGCCAAAAACATTCAGTACTTC. It encodes CASGTDRGYRLAKNIQYF.

This clone was recorded at least ten times. The V gene is TRBV28, the J gene TRBJ1-2, with D possibly TRBD1 on 5 matching bases. Germline values: CDR1 MDHEN, CDR2 SYDVKM. This CDR3 contains 14 residues. V lost 2 bases and J 7 bases, leaving 14 bases between the germline ends. Written as DNA, the CDR3 is TGTGCCAGCAGTTTAAGTCCAGGGTTGTCTGGCTACACCTTC. Amino acid sequence: CASSLSPGLSGYTF.

This clone was observed at least ten times. The chain links TRBV14 to TRBJ1-1; D remains unclear. This CDR3 spans 11 amino acids. The germline CDR1 and CDR2 sequences are SGHDN and FVKESK. Trimming left V 1 base short and J 6 bases short, with 3 bases between. The CDR3 nucleotides read TGTGCCAGCAGCCAAGCACCTGAAGCTTTCTTT. It specifies CASSQAPEAFF.

The table lists this clone with many counts. The J gene is TRBJ2-1, the V gene TRBV20-1; 9 bases agree with TRBD1. V gave up 3 bases and J gave up 6 bases; unmatched junction bases: 12. Per germline, CDR1 DFQATT and CDR2 SNEGSKA (reference sequence). The CDR3 runs 16 residues. CDR3 DNA: TGCAGTGCTAGTGGGATCCGGGGACAGGGCCGCAATGAGCAGTTCTTC. Residues: CSASGIRGQGRNEQFF.

This clone was recorded many times. The chain uses TRBV4-1 and TRBJ2-7, with D perhaps TRBD2 (5 bases). V dropped 8 bases and J dropped 2 bases, with 19 bases sitting between them. The germline V gene has CDR1 MGHRA and CDR2 YSYEKL. This CDR3 is 15 amino acids long. The CDR3 region has the DNA TGCGCCAGCGCCACCGCCAGCGGACCAACCTACGAGCAGTACTTC. It is translated as CASATASGPTYEQYF.

As for this clone: Mismatch with germline at one junction end may stem from a read error. The chain has TRBV7-3 and TRBJ1-1; D gene uncertain. The germline CDR1 and CDR2 sequences are SGHTA and FQGTGA. The CDR3 consists of 14 residues. The CDR3 bases are TGTGCCAGCGGCTTATGTGGCGAGAACACTGAAGCTTTCTTT. It translates to CASGLCGENTEAFF.